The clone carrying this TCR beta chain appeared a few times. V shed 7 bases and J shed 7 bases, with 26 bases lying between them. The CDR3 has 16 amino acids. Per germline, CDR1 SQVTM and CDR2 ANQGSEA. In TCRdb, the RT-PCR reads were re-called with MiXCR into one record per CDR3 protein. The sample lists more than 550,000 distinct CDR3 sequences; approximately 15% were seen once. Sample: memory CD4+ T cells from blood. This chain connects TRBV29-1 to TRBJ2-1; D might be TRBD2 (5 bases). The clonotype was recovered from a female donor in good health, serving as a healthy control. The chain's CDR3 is CSAPLLFAGERNEQFF. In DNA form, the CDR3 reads TGCAGCGCTCCCCTCCTATTTGCCGGGGAAAGAAATGAGCAGTTCTTC.